A selection of T cell receptor beta chains follows, all from one sample in a study of T cells after yellow fever vaccination. TCRdb ran MiXCR on the 5' RACE reads and lists one entry per CDR3 protein. Of 250,000 to 300,000 distinct CDR3 sequences listed, around 13% are singletons. Specimen: CD4+ T cells sorted from PBMCs, collected 45 days after the yellow fever booster vaccination. These receptors were taken from a man aged 25 to 40 who received the YFV17D yellow fever vaccine. Each CDR3 is given with its conserved first and last residue. D genes are given only for firm matches. Clone size is stated in some rows and not others, as once, few, many or a class when expanded.

D gene: TRBD1; J gene: TRBJ2-3; V gene: TRBV5-1; clone size: few; CDR3 protein: CASSFTGVPGDTQYF; CDR3 DNA: TGCGCCAGCAGCTTTACAGGGGTTCCGGGAGATACGCAGTATTTT
D gene: TRBD1; J gene: TRBJ1-4; V gene: TRBV6-4; clone size: few; CDR3 protein: CASSAGTGTNEKLFF; CDR3 DNA: TGTGCCAGCAGTGCCGGGACAGGCACTAATGAAAAACTGTTTTTT
D gene: .; J gene: TRBJ2-3; V gene: TRBV7-2; clone size: few; CDR3 protein: CASSYDRISTDTQYF; CDR3 DNA: TGTGCCAGCAGCTACGACAGGATTAGCACAGATACGCAGTATTTT
D gene: .; J gene: TRBJ2-2; V gene: TRBV20-1; clone size: .; CDR3 protein: CSAREELSTGELFF; CDR3 DNA: TGCAGTGCTAGAGAAGAGTTAAGCACCGGGGAGCTGTTTTTT
D gene: .; J gene: TRBJ2-7; V gene: TRBV7-2; clone size: few; CDR3 protein: CASSPTRDNYHEQYF; CDR3 DNA: TGTGCCAGCAGCCCAACAAGGGACAATTACCACGAGCAGTACTTC
D gene: .; J gene: TRBJ1-1; V gene: TRBV20-1; clone size: .; CDR3 protein: CSARGGVAAFF; CDR3 DNA: TGCAGTGCTAGAGGAGGGGTTGCAGCTTTCTTT
D gene: .; J gene: TRBJ1-1; V gene: TRBV7-8; clone size: few; CDR3 protein: CASRLHRDRNTEAFF; CDR3 DNA: TGTGCCAGCCGTCTTCATAGGGACCGTAACACTGAAGCTTTCTTT
D gene: .; J gene: TRBJ2-1; V gene: TRBV7-9; clone size: .; CDR3 protein: CASSLSDRDNEQFF; CDR3 DNA: TGTGCCAGCAGCTTATCAGACCGCGACAATGAGCAGTTCTTC
D gene: TRBD1; J gene: TRBJ2-5; V gene: TRBV5-5; clone size: .; CDR3 protein: CASSNTGTGGRFETQYF; CDR3 DNA: TGTGCCAGCAGCAATACCGGGACAGGGGGCCGGTTTGAGACCCAGTACTTC
D gene: .; J gene: TRBJ2-5; V gene: TRBV27; clone size: .; CDR3 protein: CASSLLSAETQYF; CDR3 DNA: TGTGCCAGCAGTTTGCTTAGCGCCGAGACCCAGTACTTC
D gene: TRBD1; J gene: TRBJ2-7; V gene: TRBV20-1; clone size: .; CDR3 protein: CSARVFGRQGSGNEQYF; CDR3 DNA: TGCAGTGCTAGAGTTTTTGGGCGACAGGGGAGTGGTAACGAGCAGTACTTC
D gene: .; J gene: TRBJ1-6; V gene: TRBV7-2; clone size: few; CDR3 protein: CASSLLGNNSPLHF; CDR3 DNA: TGTGCCAGCAGCTTATTGGGGAATAATTCACCCCTCCACTTT
D gene: .; J gene: TRBJ1-1; V gene: TRBV6-2/TRBV6-3; clone size: few; CDR3 protein: CASSFPGLEAFF; CDR3 DNA: TGTGCCAGCAGTTTTCCGGGGCTCGAAGCTTTCTTT
D gene: TRBD1; J gene: TRBJ2-3; V gene: TRBV7-2; clone size: .; CDR3 protein: CASSSRQGSNTQYF; CDR3 DNA: TGTGCCAGCAGCTCGAGACAGGGTTCAAATACGCAGTATTTT
D gene: TRBD1; J gene: TRBJ1-4; V gene: TRBV20-1; clone size: .; CDR3 protein: CSARRPGGGEKLFF; CDR3 DNA: TGCAGTGCTAGACGCCCAGGGGGAGGTGAAAAACTGTTTTTT
D gene: .; J gene: TRBJ2-7; V gene: TRBV27; clone size: .; CDR3 protein: CASSFSGAHRRVEQYF; CDR3 DNA: TGTGCCAGCAGTTTTTCCGGGGCACATCGACGGGTCGAGCAGTACTTC
D gene: .; J gene: TRBJ2-1; V gene: TRBV7-2; clone size: once; CDR3 protein: CASSPRAHSYNEQFF; CDR3 DNA: TGTGCCAGCAGCCCTCGGGCGCACTCCTACAATGAGCAGTTCTTC
D gene: .; J gene: TRBJ2-1; V gene: TRBV4-3; clone size: few; CDR3 protein: CASSRTGQRVREQFF; CDR3 DNA: TGCGCCAGCAGCCGCACAGGGCAGCGTGTACGTGAGCAGTTCTTC
D gene: .; J gene: TRBJ1-2; V gene: TRBV7-2; clone size: few; CDR3 protein: CASSLSTEPLIGYTF; CDR3 DNA: TGTGCCAGCAGCCTCTCAACCGAGCCGTTAATAGGCTACACCTTC
D gene: TRBD2; J gene: TRBJ2-1; V gene: TRBV11-2; clone size: .; CDR3 protein: CASSLDTPSLLGGRAFEQFF; CDR3 DNA: TGTGCCAGCAGCTTAGACACACCCTCTTTGCTGGGCGGGAGGGCCTTTGAGCAGTTCTTC
D gene: .; J gene: TRBJ2-1; V gene: TRBV20-1; clone size: few; CDR3 protein: CSARDPGGSYNEQFF; CDR3 DNA: TGCAGTGCTAGAGATCCGGGTGGCTCCTACAATGAGCAGTTCTTC
D gene: TRBD2; J gene: TRBJ2-5; V gene: TRBV6-1; clone size: .; CDR3 protein: CASRNSGRIQETQYF; CDR3 DNA: TGTGCCAGCAGGAACAGCGGGAGGATACAAGAGACCCAGTACTTC
D gene: .; J gene: TRBJ2-1; V gene: TRBV25-1; clone size: few; CDR3 protein: CASSEWDGSYNEQFF; CDR3 DNA: TGTGCCAGCAGTGAGTGGGACGGCTCCTACAATGAGCAGTTCTTC
D gene: .; J gene: TRBJ2-5; V gene: TRBV5-1; clone size: .; CDR3 protein: CASSLGAGSETQYF; CDR3 DNA: TGCGCCAGCAGCTTGGGAGCGGGTTCGGAGACCCAGTACTTC
D gene: .; J gene: TRBJ1-1; V gene: TRBV7-2; clone size: .; CDR3 protein: CASTGTNTNTEAFF; CDR3 DNA: TGTGCCAGCACCGGGACAAACACGAACACTGAAGCTTTCTTT
D gene: TRBD1; J gene: TRBJ1-2; V gene: TRBV5-4; clone size: .; CDR3 protein: CASSLRDRGNGYTF; CDR3 DNA: TGTGCCAGCAGCTTACGGGACAGGGGTAATGGCTACACCTTC
D gene: .; J gene: TRBJ1-4; V gene: TRBV7-2; clone size: .; CDR3 protein: CASSFGRAVGGEKLFF; CDR3 DNA: TGTGCCAGCAGCTTCGGCCGCGCTGTGGGAGGGGAAAAACTGTTTTTT
D gene: TRBD2; J gene: TRBJ2-1; V gene: TRBV28; clone size: few; CDR3 protein: CASRTGGLAGVEQFF; CDR3 DNA: TGTGCCAGCCGTACAGGGGGACTAGCGGGAGTGGAGCAGTTCTTC
D gene: TRBD2; J gene: TRBJ2-2; V gene: TRBV7-7; clone size: many; CDR3 protein: CASGDIGPGELFF; CDR3 DNA: TGTGCTAGCGGGGACATTGGTCCCGGGGAGCTGTTTTTT
D gene: .; J gene: TRBJ2-1; V gene: TRBV20-1; clone size: few; CDR3 protein: CSVGTGRGNEQFF; CDR3 DNA: TGCAGTGTAGGTACAGGGAGAGGCAATGAGCAGTTCTTC
D gene: .; J gene: TRBJ2-3; V gene: TRBV5-5; clone size: many; CDR3 protein: CASSFWGEDTQYF; CDR3 DNA: TGTGCCAGCAGCTTTTGGGGGGAGGATACGCAGTATTTT
D gene: TRBD1; J gene: TRBJ2-5; V gene: TRBV20-1; clone size: .; CDR3 protein: CSAGTGQGGGETQYF; CDR3 DNA: TGCAGTGCTGGGACGGGACAGGGAGGGGGAGAGACCCAGTACTTC
D gene: .; J gene: TRBJ2-5; V gene: TRBV7-9; clone size: few; CDR3 protein: CASIRSAGQETQYF; CDR3 DNA: TGTGCCAGCATCCGAAGCGCGGGGCAAGAGACCCAGTACTTC
D gene: .; J gene: TRBJ1-1; V gene: TRBV23-1; clone size: .; CDR3 protein: CASSQPGSRRYTEAFF; CDR3 DNA: TGCGCCAGCAGTCAACCCGGGTCCCGTCGGTACACTGAAGCTTTCTTT
D gene: .; J gene: TRBJ2-7; V gene: TRBV5-6; clone size: few; CDR3 protein: CASSLSRLFPYEQYF; CDR3 DNA: TGTGCCAGCAGCTTGTCTCGGCTTTTCCCATACGAGCAGTACTTC
D gene: .; J gene: TRBJ2-1; V gene: TRBV25-1; clone size: few; CDR3 protein: CASRGLTPEQFF; CDR3 DNA: TGTGCCAGCAGGGGACTGACCCCAGAGCAGTTCTTC
D gene: .; J gene: TRBJ2-3; V gene: TRBV3-1; clone size: .; CDR3 protein: CASSQSGDTQYF; CDR3 DNA: TGTGCCAGCAGCCAATCTGGGGATACGCAGTATTTT